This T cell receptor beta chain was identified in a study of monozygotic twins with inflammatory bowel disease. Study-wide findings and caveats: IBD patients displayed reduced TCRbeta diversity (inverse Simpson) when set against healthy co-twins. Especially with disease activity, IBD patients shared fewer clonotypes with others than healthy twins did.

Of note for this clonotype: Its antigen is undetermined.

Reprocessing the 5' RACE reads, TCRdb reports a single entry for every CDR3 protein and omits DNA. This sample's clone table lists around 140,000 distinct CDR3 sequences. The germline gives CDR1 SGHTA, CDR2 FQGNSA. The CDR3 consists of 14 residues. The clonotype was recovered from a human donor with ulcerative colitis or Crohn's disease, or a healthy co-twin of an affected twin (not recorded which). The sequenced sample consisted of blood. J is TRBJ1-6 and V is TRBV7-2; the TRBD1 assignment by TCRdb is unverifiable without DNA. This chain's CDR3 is CASSLNRGNSPLHF.